This T cell receptor beta chain was sequenced during a study of shared clonotypes between healthy human individuals. The germline gives CDR1 SNHLY, CDR2 FYNNEI. This CDR3 has 16 residues. V lost 0 bases to trimming and J lost 3 bases, with 14 bases between them. Sequenced by immunoSEQ multiplex PCR; TCRdb stores in-frame clones only, minus some. The sample includes hundreds of thousands of clones, about 85% of them seen just once. Unsorted samples drew genomic DNA from about 100 million PBMCs. The clonotype comes from a woman aged 40 to 49 in good health. Some clones in this sample may be carry-over from other donors' samples. Material: PBMCs. This sequence joins TRBV2 and TRBJ1-1; D might be TRBD1 (5 bases). The CDR3 sequence: CASSEARGGGDTEAFF. CDR3 sequence (DNA): TGTGCCAGCAGTGAAGCGCGGGGGGGAGGTGACACTGAAGCTTTCTTT.